The entry below describes one T cell receptor (beta chain). The antigen is unknown. The CDR3 has 13 residues. Trimming pared 2 bases from V and 5 bases from J, leaving 10 bases between. The V gene's germline CDR1 is MNHGY and CDR2 SAAAGT. The protocol was immunoSEQ multiplex PCR, while the TCRdb copy is restricted to in-frame clones and leaves out a portion. The sample consists of some 2,400 clones, about 24% of them appearing once. The sample comes from a study of T cells in localized non-small cell lung cancer. Adjacent lung tissue lacking atypia was obtained at a distance of at least 2 cm from the tumor margin. Whole-study results and caveats: The study sequenced only one region of the tumor. As a result, intratumor heterogeneity could not be excluded and remains possible. Adjacent lung held a median 57 of the top 100 tumor clones.

The chain employs TRBV6-8 and TRBJ2-7; D uncertain. The sequencing used normal lung tissue next to the tumor, collected before any cancer treatment. This sequence was found in a female donor with stage II lung adenocarcinoma. The CDR3: CASSYREWNEQYF. The CDR3 DNA sequence: TGTGCCAGCAGTTACAGGGAATGGAACGAGCAGTACTTC.